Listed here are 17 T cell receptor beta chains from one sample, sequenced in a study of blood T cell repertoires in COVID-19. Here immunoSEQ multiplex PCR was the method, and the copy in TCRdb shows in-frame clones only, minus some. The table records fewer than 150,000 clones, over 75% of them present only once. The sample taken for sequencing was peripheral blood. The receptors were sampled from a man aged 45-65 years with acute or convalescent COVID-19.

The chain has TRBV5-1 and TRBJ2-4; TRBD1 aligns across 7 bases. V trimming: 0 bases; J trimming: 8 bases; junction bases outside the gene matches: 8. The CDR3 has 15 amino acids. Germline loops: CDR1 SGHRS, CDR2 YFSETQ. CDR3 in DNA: TGCGCCAGCAGCTTGGAGGACAGGAGGTGGGACATTCAGTACTTC. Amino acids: CASSLEDRRWDIQYF.

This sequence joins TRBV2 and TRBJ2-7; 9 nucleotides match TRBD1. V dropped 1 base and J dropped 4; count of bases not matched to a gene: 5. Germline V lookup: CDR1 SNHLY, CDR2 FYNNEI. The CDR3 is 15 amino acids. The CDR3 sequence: CASSEDRDRVYEQYF. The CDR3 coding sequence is TGTGCCAGCAGTGAAGACCGGGACAGGGTGTACGAGCAGTACTTC.

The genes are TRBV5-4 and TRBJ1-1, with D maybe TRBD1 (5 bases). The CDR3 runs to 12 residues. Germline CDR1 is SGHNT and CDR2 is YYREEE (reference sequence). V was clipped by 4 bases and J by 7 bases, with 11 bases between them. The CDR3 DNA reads TGTGCCAGCAGCCGGTGGCAGGGTGAAGCTTTCTTT. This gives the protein CASSRWQGEAFF.

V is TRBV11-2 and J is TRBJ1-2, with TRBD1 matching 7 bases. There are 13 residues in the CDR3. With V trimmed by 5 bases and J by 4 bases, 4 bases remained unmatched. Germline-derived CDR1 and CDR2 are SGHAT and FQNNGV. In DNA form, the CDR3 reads TGTGCCAGCAGCCCGGGACAGCCCTATGGCTACACCTTC. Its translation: CASSPGQPYGYTF.

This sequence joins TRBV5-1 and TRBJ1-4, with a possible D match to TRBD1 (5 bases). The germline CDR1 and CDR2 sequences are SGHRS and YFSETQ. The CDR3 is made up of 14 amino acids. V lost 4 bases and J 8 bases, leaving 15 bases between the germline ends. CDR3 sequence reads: CASSPEGGAEKLFF. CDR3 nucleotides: TGCGCCAGCAGCCCGGAGGGTGGGGCCGAAAAACTGTTTTTT.

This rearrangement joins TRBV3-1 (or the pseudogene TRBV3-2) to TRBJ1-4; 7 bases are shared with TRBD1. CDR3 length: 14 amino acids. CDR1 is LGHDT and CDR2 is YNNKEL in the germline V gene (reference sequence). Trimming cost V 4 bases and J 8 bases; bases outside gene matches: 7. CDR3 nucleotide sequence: TGTGCCAGCAGCCCAGACAGGGTTAACGAAAAACTGTTTTTT. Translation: CASSPDRVNEKLFF.

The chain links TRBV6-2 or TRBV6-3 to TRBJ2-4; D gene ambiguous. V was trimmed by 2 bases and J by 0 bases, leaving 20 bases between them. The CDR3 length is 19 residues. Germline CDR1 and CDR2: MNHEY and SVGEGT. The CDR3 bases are TGTGCCAGCAGTTACCGCTTAATAGCCGATAGCCTAGCCAAAAACATTCAGTACTTC. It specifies CASSYRLIADSLAKNIQYF.

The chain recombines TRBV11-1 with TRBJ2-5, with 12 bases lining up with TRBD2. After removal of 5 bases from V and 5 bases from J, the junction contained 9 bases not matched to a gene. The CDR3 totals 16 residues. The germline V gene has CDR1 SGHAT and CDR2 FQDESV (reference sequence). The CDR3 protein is CASSLSSGGASETQYF. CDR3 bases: TGTGCCAGCAGCCTATCTAGCGGGGGGGCTTCGGAGACCCAGTACTTC.

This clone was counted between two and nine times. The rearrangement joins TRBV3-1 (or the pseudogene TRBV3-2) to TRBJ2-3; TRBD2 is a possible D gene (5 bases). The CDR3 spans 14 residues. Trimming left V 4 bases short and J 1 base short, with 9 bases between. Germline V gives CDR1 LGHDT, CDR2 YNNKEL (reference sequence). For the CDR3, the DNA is TGTGCCAGCAGCCCCTTCGGGGGCACAGATACGCAGTATTTT. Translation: CASSPFGGTDTQYF.

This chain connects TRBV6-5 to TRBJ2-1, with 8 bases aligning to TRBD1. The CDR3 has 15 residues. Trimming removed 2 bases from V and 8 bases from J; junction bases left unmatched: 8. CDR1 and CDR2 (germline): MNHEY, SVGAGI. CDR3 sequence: CASSYKAGGRDEQFF. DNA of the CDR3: TGTGCCAGCAGTTACAAGGCAGGGGGCAGGGATGAGCAGTTCTTC.

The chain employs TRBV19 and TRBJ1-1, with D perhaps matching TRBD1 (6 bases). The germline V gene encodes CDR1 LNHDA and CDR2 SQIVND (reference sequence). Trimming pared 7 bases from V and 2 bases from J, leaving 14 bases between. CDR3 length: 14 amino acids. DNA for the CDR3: TGTGCCAGTACCATGAGGACAGCCAACACTGAAGCTTTCTTT. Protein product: CASTMRTANTEAFF.

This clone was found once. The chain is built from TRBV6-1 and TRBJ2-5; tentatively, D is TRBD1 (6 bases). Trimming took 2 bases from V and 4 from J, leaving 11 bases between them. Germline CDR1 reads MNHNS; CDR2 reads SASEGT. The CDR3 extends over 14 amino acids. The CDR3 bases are TGTGCCAGCAGTGAAAAGGGACATGGAGAGACCCAGTACTTC. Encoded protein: CASSEKGHGETQYF.

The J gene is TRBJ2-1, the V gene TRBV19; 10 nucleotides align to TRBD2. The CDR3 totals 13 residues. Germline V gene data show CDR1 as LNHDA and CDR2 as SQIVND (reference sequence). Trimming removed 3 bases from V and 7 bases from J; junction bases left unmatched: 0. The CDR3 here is CASSMTSGNEQFF. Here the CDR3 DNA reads TGTGCCAGTAGTATGACTAGCGGGAATGAGCAGTTCTTC.

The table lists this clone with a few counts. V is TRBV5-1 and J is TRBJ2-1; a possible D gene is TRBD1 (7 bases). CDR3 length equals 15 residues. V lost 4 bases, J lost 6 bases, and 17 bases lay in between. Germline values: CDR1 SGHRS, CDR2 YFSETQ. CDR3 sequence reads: CASSASDRRGNEQFF. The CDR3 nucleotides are TGCGCCAGCAGCGCCTCGGACAGGAGGGGCAATGAGCAGTTCTTC. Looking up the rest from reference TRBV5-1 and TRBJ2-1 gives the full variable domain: KAGVTQTPRYLIKTRGQQVTLSCSPISGHRSVSWYQQTPGQGLQFLFEYFSETQRNKGNFPGRFSGRQFSNSRSEMNVSTLELGDSALYLCASSASDRRGNEQFFGPGTRLTVL.

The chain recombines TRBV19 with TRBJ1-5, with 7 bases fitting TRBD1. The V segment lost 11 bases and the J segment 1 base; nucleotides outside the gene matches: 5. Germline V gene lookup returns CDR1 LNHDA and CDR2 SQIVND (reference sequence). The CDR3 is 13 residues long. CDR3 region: CASTTGSNQPQHF. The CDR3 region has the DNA TGTGCCTCGACGACAGGGAGCAATCAGCCCCAGCATTTT.

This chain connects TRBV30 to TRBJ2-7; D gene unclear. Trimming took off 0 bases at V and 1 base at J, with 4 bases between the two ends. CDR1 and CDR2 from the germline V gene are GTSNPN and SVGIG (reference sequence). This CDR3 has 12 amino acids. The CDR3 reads CAWSVISYEQYF. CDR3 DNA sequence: TGTGCCTGGAGTGTAATATCCTACGAGCAGTACTTC.

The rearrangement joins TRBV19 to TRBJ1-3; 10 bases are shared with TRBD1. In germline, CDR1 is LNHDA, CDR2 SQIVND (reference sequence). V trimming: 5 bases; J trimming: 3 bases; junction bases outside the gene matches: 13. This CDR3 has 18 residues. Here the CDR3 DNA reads TGTGCCAGTAGTCCTTTCCGGACAGGGGGTGTAAGTGGAAACACCATATATTTT. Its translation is CASSPFRTGGVSGNTIYF.